A single sample gave rise to the 24 T cell receptor beta chains below, sequenced in a study of T-cell memory formation after mild COVID-19. TCRdb used MiXCR to reprocess the 5' RACE reads, holding one entry per CDR3 protein. The sample contains about 180,000 distinct CDR3 sequences, 16% of which appear only once. What was sequenced was PBMCs or a T cell subset sorted from them (not recorded which). Receptor source: an adult woman who had mild COVID-19 (a few samples of this study predate the infection). Cell type and time point are not known.

This rearrangement joins TRBV12-5 to TRBJ2-1; possible D gene TRBD2, 5 bases. The V end lost 6 bases, the J end lost 6 bases, and 18 bases lay between the germline ends. The CDR3 is made up of 15 amino acids. The germline CDR1 and CDR2 sequences are LGHNT and FRNRAP. In DNA form, the CDR3 reads TGTGCTAGTGGCCCCAGGAGCGGAACATTCAATGAGCAGTTCTTC. Translated: CASGPRSGTFNEQFF.

Only a few counts were recorded for this clonotype. The chain has TRBV6-1 and TRBJ2-1; D unclear. Germline assignment: CDR1 MNHNS and CDR2 SASEGT. The CDR3 is 11 amino acids. V lost 6 bases to trimming and J lost 7 bases, with 7 bases between them. CDR3 DNA: TGTGCCAGCAGCGCGACAAATGAGCAGTTCTTC. It is translated as CASSATNEQFF.

This clonotype was seen ten or more times. The V gene is TRBV5-1, the J gene TRBJ2-7; D possibly corresponds to TRBD2 (5 bases). Trimming removed 0 bases at V and 5 bases at J, with 18 bases between. Germline-derived CDR1 and CDR2 are SGHRS and YFSETQ. This CDR3 contains 16 residues. Here the CDR3 DNA reads TGCGCCAGCAGCTTGGCCTTCTCGGGGAGTTTCAACGAGCAGTACTTC. Its protein is CASSLAFSGSFNEQYF.

This clonotype was counted between two and nine times. This chain uses TRBV20-1 with TRBJ1-2; possible D gene TRBD1, 5 bases. In germline, CDR1 is DFQATT, CDR2 SNEGSKA (reference sequence). V was clipped by 0 bases and J by 0 bases, with 11 bases between them. CDR3 size: 15 residues. The CDR3 region has the DNA TGCAGTGCTAGAGATCACGGACACCCTAACTATGGCTACACCTTC. Protein product: CSARDHGHPNYGYTF.

This clonotype was detected only a few times. The chain combines TRBV6-2 or TRBV6-3 with TRBJ2-1; D perhaps matches TRBD2 (6 bases). This CDR3 comprises 12 residues. CDR1 is MNHEY, CDR2 SVGEGT, per germline. Trimming shortened V by 6 bases and J by 8 bases, and 11 bases separated the two germline ends. The CDR3 here is CASSYSGDEQFF. As DNA, the CDR3 is TGTGCCAGCAGCTATAGCGGAGATGAGCAGTTCTTC.

The chain carries TRBV7-9 and TRBJ1-6, with D possibly being TRBD1 (5 bases). From germline, CDR1 is SEHNR and CDR2 FQNEAQ (reference sequence). V lost 2 bases and J lost 16, with 12 bases in between. This CDR3 region has 12 residues. The CDR3 DNA is TGTGCCAGCAGCTTAATGGACACCAGACTCCACTTT. Its protein product is CASSLMDTRLHF.

Only a few counts were recorded for this clonotype. The rearrangement links TRBV7-2 to TRBJ1-2; TRBD1 is a possible D gene (5 bases). Germline-derived CDR1 and CDR2 are SGHTA and FQGNSA. V was clipped by 5 bases and J by 0 bases, with 16 bases between them. This CDR3 region has 16 residues. CDR3 DNA: TGTGCCAGCAGCACCCTTATTGGGGGAGCTAACTATGGCTACACCTTC. This sequence encodes CASSTLIGGANYGYTF.

This clonotype was picked up a small number of times. V gene TRBV7-6 combines with J gene TRBJ2-2; the D gene is possibly TRBD2 (6 bases). Germline CDR1 is SGHVS and CDR2 is FNYEAQ. The ends were cut back, 1 base at V and 5 bases at J, with 14 bases in the middle. The CDR3 runs 16 residues. CDR3 region: CASSLGSGEVTGELFF. The DNA for the CDR3 is TGTGCCAGCAGCTTAGGATCGGGGGAAGTAACCGGGGAGCTGTTTTTT.

This clonotype occurred a few times. The V and J genes are TRBV30 and TRBJ2-1; tentative D call: TRBD2 (6 bases). This CDR3 is built from 13 residues. The V end was cut by 4 bases, the J end by 9 bases, with 16 bases between. Per the germline V gene, CDR1 is GTSNPN and CDR2 is SVGIG (reference sequence). In DNA form, the CDR3 reads TGTGCCTGGACATCCCGGGACTCGAGTGAGCAGTTCTTC. Its protein is CAWTSRDSSEQFF.

This clonotype was seen only a few times. The chain carries TRBV6-5 and TRBJ1-6; D remains ambiguous. The V gene's germline CDR1 is MNHEY and CDR2 SVGAGI. The CDR3 is made up of 14 amino acids. Trimming removed 2 bases from V and 8 bases from J, with 10 bases in between. The CDR3 region is CASSYTGMDSPLHF. As DNA, the CDR3 is TGTGCCAGCAGTTACACCGGCATGGATTCACCCCTCCACTTT.

This clonotype was counted only a few times. V and J are TRBV24-1 and TRBJ2-7; TRBD1 aligns across 11 bases. This CDR3 is 15 amino acids long. Per germline, CDR1 KGHDR and CDR2 SFDVKD. V was clipped by 4 bases and J by 5 bases; unmatched bases: 6. Here the CDR3 reads CATSEPGQGVHEQYF. In nucleotides, the CDR3 is TGTGCCACCAGTGAGCCGGGACAGGGGGTCCACGAGCAGTACTTC.

This clonotype was counted at least ten times. The rearrangement links TRBV29-1 to TRBJ2-1, with D perhaps matching TRBD2 (5 bases). Germline-derived CDR1 and CDR2 are SQVTM and ANQGSEA. Trimming cost V 5 bases and J 10 bases, with 12 bases left between them. CDR3 size: 11 residues. The CDR3 bases are TGCAGCGTTTCGAGAAGCGGAGAGCAGTTCTTC. Its translation is CSVSRSGEQFF.

This clonotype was recorded a few times. The rearrangement uses TRBV19 and TRBJ2-2; the D gene is possibly TRBD1 (6 bases). The CDR3 covers 14 residues. Per germline, CDR1 LNHDA and CDR2 SQIVND (reference sequence). Deletions cut 2 bases from V and 6 bases from J, with 10 bases between. CDR3: CASSISEGAGELFF. The CDR3 DNA is TGTGCCAGTAGTATATCCGAGGGGGCCGGGGAGCTGTTTTTT.

This clonotype was detected only a few times. V and J are TRBV9 and TRBJ2-3; D possibly corresponds to TRBD2 (5 bases). The CDR3 contains 15 residues. The germline gives CDR1 SGDLS, CDR2 YYNGEE. Deletions cut 4 bases from V and 4 bases from J, with 16 bases between. The CDR3, as DNA: TGTGCCAGCAGCTGGAGCGGAAATGGCGCAGATACGCAGTATTTT. It encodes CASSWSGNGADTQYF.

The chain uses TRBV30 and TRBJ2-7, with D perhaps TRBD1 or TRBD2 (7 bases each). Trimming pared 5 bases from V and 1 base from J, leaving 18 bases between. The germline gives CDR1 GTSNPN, CDR2 SVGIG (reference sequence). This CDR3 spans 15 amino acids. Written as DNA, the CDR3 is TGTGCCTGGTCCCCTTCAGGGGGGGCGTCCTACGAGCAGTACTTC. Translation gives CAWSPSGGASYEQYF.

In this sample, this clonotype turned up many times. This sequence joins TRBV12-3 or TRBV12-4 and TRBJ2-1; tentatively, D is TRBD2 (6 bases). Between the trimmed V and J ends, which lost 6 bases and 9 bases, there was a span of 12 bases. CDR3 length equals 12 residues. The chain's CDR3 is CASRGGLGEQFF. The CDR3 DNA reads as TGTGCCAGCAGGGGGGGTCTTGGTGAGCAGTTCTTC.

The CDR3 loop is CASSLEFPGELFF. The CDR3 DNA sequence: TGTGCCAGCAGCTTGGAGTTTCCCGGGGAGCTGTTTTTT. This chain joins TRBV7-3 and TRBJ2-2; D is ambiguous. The germline V gene has CDR1 SGHTA and CDR2 FQGTGA. V dropped 3 bases and J dropped 6 bases, with 8 bases sitting between them. The length of the CDR3 is 13 residues.

The chain has TRBV6-2 or TRBV6-3 and TRBJ1-1, with TRBD1 identical over 7 bases. V lost 5 bases to trimming and J lost 11 bases; unmatched junction nucleotides: 11. The CDR3 has 13 residues. Looked up from germline, CDR1 is MNHEY and CDR2 is SVGEGT. The CDR3 coding sequence is TGTGCCAGCAGTCTTCAATCCGGGACAGAGGCTTTCTTT. Translating gives CASSLQSGTEAFF.

The V call is TRBV5-6, the J call TRBJ1-2, with D maybe TRBD1 (5 bases). CDR1 SGHDT and CDR2 YYEEEE come from the germline V gene. The CDR3 contains 14 residues. The V and J ends lost 6 bases and 0 bases respectively, with 12 bases between them. The CDR3, as DNA: TGTGCCAGCACTTTAGGGGCAGCTAACTATGGCTACACCTTC. This translates into CASTLGAANYGYTF.

The rearrangement joins TRBV27 to TRBJ2-1; D might be TRBD1 (6 bases). CDR1 and CDR2 (germline): MNHEY, SMNVEV (reference sequence). V was clipped by 0 bases and J by 10 bases, with 10 bases between them. This CDR3 region has 13 residues. DNA for the CDR3: TGTGCCAGCAGTTTATCCAGGGGATTCGAGCAGTTCTTC. It encodes CASSLSRGFEQFF.

This clonotype occurred a few times. J is TRBJ2-5 and V is TRBV5-5, with a possible D match to TRBD1 (6 bases). From germline, CDR1 is SGHKS and CDR2 YYEKEE (reference sequence). The germline V and J ends were trimmed by 0 bases and 4 bases, with 10 bases remaining between them. This CDR3 comprises 14 residues. The CDR3 sequence is CASSLAPGVETQYF. The CDR3 bases are TGTGCCAGCAGCTTGGCCCCAGGGGTAGAGACCCAGTACTTC.

This clonotype was seen at least ten times. One end of the junction is discordant with germline, which a read error may explain. The V gene is TRBV7-7, the J gene TRBJ2-1, with 7 bases aligning to TRBD1. The germline V gene encodes CDR1 SSHAT and CDR2 FNYEAQ (reference sequence). The CDR3 is 14 residues long. CDR3: CASSLARGPHEQFF. The DNA for the CDR3 is TGTGCTAGCAGCTTAGCGAGGGGGCCCCATGAGCAGTTCTTC.

The V and J genes are TRBV30 and TRBJ2-7; D remains ambiguous. Germline V lookup: CDR1 GTSNPN, CDR2 SVGIG (reference sequence). Trimming left V 3 bases short and J 1 base short, with 16 bases between. This CDR3 has 15 residues. The chain's CDR3 is CAWSRTSFRSYEQYF. The CDR3 coding sequence is TGTGCCTGGAGCCGCACGTCTTTCCGGTCCTACGAGCAGTACTTC.

This clonotype was seen many times. The chain links TRBV5-1 to TRBJ1-5; D unclear. The CDR3 is 15 amino acids. The V gene's germline CDR1 is SGHRS and CDR2 YFSETQ. Trimming removed 0 bases from V and 0 bases from J, with 7 bases in between. Here the CDR3 reads CASSLDGYSNQPQHF. The CDR3 coding sequence is TGCGCCAGCAGCTTGGATGGATATAGCAATCAGCCCCAGCATTTT. The whole variable domain, filled in from reference TRBV5-1 and TRBJ1-5, reads KAGVTQTPRYLIKTRGQQVTLSCSPISGHRSVSWYQQTPGQGLQFLFEYFSETQRNKGNFPGRFSGRQFSNSRSEMNVSTLELGDSALYLCASSLDGYSNQPQHFGDGTRLSIL.